The 27 T cell receptor beta chains listed next were all sequenced from one sample in a study of blood T cell repertoires in COVID-19. Some clones are missing from TCRdb's copy, which holds only in-frame ones; the method was immunoSEQ multiplex PCR. This sample has about 210,000 clones, with more than 80% found just once. Material: PBMCs or T cells enriched from blood (not recorded which). Source of these receptors: a man under 40 who had recovered from COVID-19.

This chain uses TRBV6-5 with TRBJ1-4, with 10 bases fitting TRBD1. The ends lost 1 base at V and 8 bases at J; junction bases unmatched: 7. CDR3 length: 16 amino acids. Per germline, CDR1 MNHEY and CDR2 SVGAGI. This CDR3 is CASSYFRDRGEEKLFF. DNA for the CDR3: TGTGCCAGCAGTTACTTCCGGGACAGGGGAGAAGAAAAACTGTTTTTT.

The CDR3 nucleotides read TGTGCCATCAGTGTGGGCCACTGGTACTACGAGCAGTACTTC. It translates to CAISVGHWYYEQYF. This rearrangement joins TRBV10-3 to TRBJ2-7; D unresolved. Germline V CDR1 and CDR2: ENHRY, SYGVKD. The V and J ends lost 4 bases and 3 bases respectively, with 13 bases between them. The CDR3 is 14 residues long.

The rearrangement uses TRBV30 and TRBJ1-3; D is unclear. The V end lost 4 bases, the J end lost 4 bases, and 5 bases lay between the germline ends. Germline V CDR1 and CDR2: GTSNPN, SVGIG (reference sequence). CDR3 length: 11 amino acids. The CDR3 is CAWKEGNTIYF. The CDR3 coding sequence is TGTGCCTGGAAGGAGGGAAACACCATATATTTT. The full variable domain, completed using reference TRBV30 and TRBJ1-3, is SQTIHQWPATLVQPVGSPLSLECTVEGTSNPNLYWYRQAAGRGLQLLFYSVGIGQISSEVPQNLSASRPQDRQFILSSKKLLLSDSGFYLCAWKEGNTIYFGEGSWLTVV.

The rearrangement uses TRBV5-5 and TRBJ2-1; 9 bases line up with TRBD2. The length of the CDR3 is 15 residues. V lost 0 bases, J lost 12 bases, and 10 bases stayed unmatched. Per the germline V gene, CDR1 is SGHKS and CDR2 is YYEKEE (reference sequence). CDR3 region: CASSLAAGGLRVQFF. For the CDR3, the DNA is TGTGCCAGCAGCTTGGCAGCGGGGGGCCTCCGTGTGCAGTTCTTC.

The chain links TRBV15 to TRBJ2-5; TRBD2 aligns across 9 bases. CDR3 length equals 14 residues. The germline CDR1 and CDR2 sequences are LNHNV and YYDKDF (reference sequence). V lost 1 base to trimming and J lost 4 bases; unmatched junction nucleotides: 1. The CDR3 DNA follows: TGTGCCACCAGCAGAGCTAGCGGGGTAGAGACCCAGTACTTC. Translating it yields CATSRASGVETQYF.

This rearrangement joins TRBV9 to TRBJ1-2; a weak D match, TRBD1 (6 bases). Trimming stripped 0 bases from V and 6 bases from J, with 9 bases between. Germline CDR1 reads SGDLS; CDR2 reads YYNGEE. CDR3 length: 13 amino acids. The CDR3 DNA reads TGTGCCAGCAGCGTAGGTGGGGGCAATGGCTACACCTTC. Protein: CASSVGGGNGYTF.

The V and J genes are TRBV7-2 and TRBJ2-3; D remains unclear. The CDR3 runs 16 residues. V lost 4 bases and J 0 bases, leaving 14 bases between the germline ends. CDR1 is SGHTA and CDR2 is FQGNSA in the germline V gene. The CDR3 reads CASSYPRRGSTDTQYF. CDR3 in DNA: TGTGCCAGCAGCTACCCGCGACGCGGAAGCACAGATACGCAGTATTTT.

In its sample, this clone was seen once. The chain joins TRBV7-8 to TRBJ2-3; 11 bases agree with TRBD1. CDR1 SGHVS and CDR2 FQNEAQ come from the germline V gene. V dropped 11 bases and J dropped 1; count of bases not matched to a gene: 2. The CDR3 spans 13 residues. The CDR3 bases are TGTGCCGAGGGACAGGGGGGCACAGATACGCAGTATTTT. Translated, it gives CAEGQGGTDTQYF.

The chain joins TRBV11-2 to TRBJ2-7; 8 nucleotides align to TRBD1. The CDR3 extends over 16 amino acids. Germline V gene lookup returns CDR1 SGHAT and CDR2 FQNNGV. V lost 6 bases, J lost 6 bases, and 16 bases stayed unmatched. In DNA form, the CDR3 reads TGTGCCAGCAGAAAAATACCCGGGACAGGTATAAGCGAGCAGTACTTC. Protein product: CASRKIPGTGISEQYF.

The rearrangement uses TRBV7-6 and TRBJ2-6; 8 nucleotides match TRBD2. This CDR3 is 16 amino acids long. The V segment lost 7 bases and the J segment 0 bases; nucleotides outside the gene matches: 5. CDR1 is SGHVS and CDR2 is FNYEAQ in the germline V gene. CDR3 nucleotide sequence: TGTGCCAGCACCTATAGCGGGGACTCTGGGGCCAACGTCCTGACTTTC. It yields the protein CASTYSGDSGANVLTF. The complete variable domain, with remaining parts taken from reference TRBV7-6 and TRBJ2-6, reads GAGVSQSPRYKVTKRGQDVALRCDPISGHVSLYWYRQALGQGPEFLTYFNYEAQQDKSGLPNDRFSAERPEGSISTLTIQRTEQRDSAMYRCASTYSGDSGANVLTFGAGSRLTVL.

The chain is built from TRBV5-1 and TRBJ2-7, with 8 positions matching TRBD1. Germline lookup yields CDR1 SGHRS and CDR2 YFSETQ. The CDR3 extends over 17 amino acids. V dropped 2 bases and J dropped 1; count of bases not matched to a gene: 11. The CDR3 nucleotides are TGCGCCAGCAGCTTATACCGGACAGGGTACAAGTCCTACGAGCAGTACTTC. Amino acids: CASSLYRTGYKSYEQYF.

The rearrangement links TRBV2 to TRBJ1-6; D gene unclear. The CDR3 runs to 12 residues. Per germline, CDR1 SNHLY and CDR2 FYNNEI. The V and J ends lost 2 bases and 7 bases respectively, with 3 bases between them. As DNA, the CDR3 is TGTGCCAGCAGTGAACAGAATTCACCCCTCCACTTT. It encodes CASSEQNSPLHF.

The chain joins TRBV9 to TRBJ1-1; TRBD1 is a possible D gene (5 bases). CDR1 is SGDLS and CDR2 is YYNGEE in the germline V gene. V lost 4 bases to trimming and J lost 0 bases, with 16 bases between them. This CDR3 is built from 16 residues. This CDR3 reads CASSLSGGALNTEAFF. CDR3 coding DNA: TGTGCCAGCAGCCTATCTGGTGGGGCCCTGAACACTGAAGCTTTCTTT.

The J gene is TRBJ1-1, the V gene TRBV3-1 (or the pseudogene TRBV3-2); no firm D call. V was clipped by 0 bases and J by 4 bases, with 6 bases between them. The CDR3 is 13 residues long. CDR1 and CDR2 (germline): LGHDT, YNNKEL (reference sequence). As DNA, the CDR3 is TGTGCCAGCAGCCAAGAGCCGGGCACTGAAGCTTTCTTT. Translation gives CASSQEPGTEAFF.

The chain uses TRBV7-9 and TRBJ2-7; 7 bases are a match to TRBD1. V lost 1 base, J lost 4 bases, and 1 base stayed unmatched. The germline CDR1 and CDR2 sequences are SEHNR and FQNEAQ (reference sequence). The CDR3 extends over 13 amino acids. CDR3 region: CASSLETGYEQYF. CDR3 DNA: TGTGCCAGCAGCTTAGAGACAGGGTACGAGCAGTACTTC.

A note on this clone: At one end, the junction sequence differs from germline, possibly due to a read error. J is TRBJ2-7 and V is TRBV2, with 7 bases fitting TRBD2. The germline V gene has CDR1 SNHLY and CDR2 FYNNEI. This CDR3 has 13 amino acids. Here the CDR3 DNA reads TGTGCCACCTGGGAGGGTATCTCCGACGAGCAGTACTTC. Its protein product is CATWEGISDEQYF.

The chain joins TRBV27 to TRBJ1-2; D is unclear. The V gene's germline CDR1 is MNHEY and CDR2 SMNVEV (reference sequence). CDR3 length: 13 amino acids. Trimming pared 5 bases from V and 0 bases from J, leaving 7 bases between. CDR3 sequence: CASSTSPNYGYTF. In DNA, the CDR3 is TGTGCCAGCAGTACGAGCCCTAACTATGGCTACACCTTC.

The J gene is TRBJ2-7, the V gene TRBV29-1; 7 bases are shared with TRBD1. This CDR3 region has 12 residues. CDR1 and CDR2 from the germline V gene are SQVTM and ANQGSEA. The V gene end was trimmed by 7 bases and the J gene end by 5 bases; junction bases not matched to a gene: 8. The DNA for the CDR3 is TGCAGCGCCCAGACAGGGATCGACGAGCAGTACTTC. The encoded protein is CSAQTGIDEQYF.

This sequence joins TRBV9 and TRBJ1-2; weak D call: TRBD1 (5 bases). CDR3 length: 15 amino acids. V lost 0 bases and J lost 6, with 15 bases in between. Germline CDR1 is SGDLS and CDR2 is YYNGEE. The CDR3 region has the DNA TGTGCCAGCAGCGTAGGCGGGGACGCTATTCATGGCTACACCTTC. This codes for CASSVGGDAIHGYTF.

The rearrangement uses TRBV27 and TRBJ1-2; TRBD1 is a possible D gene (6 bases). The CDR3 runs to 13 residues. Germline V gene sequence: CDR1 MNHEY, CDR2 SMNVEV (reference sequence). V was shortened by 4 bases and J by 4 bases, with 10 bases between the two germline ends. CDR3 DNA: TGTGCCAGCAGTTGGGGGGGCGGCTATGGCTACACCTTC. This gives the protein CASSWGGGYGYTF.

The V call is TRBV7-9, the J call TRBJ1-4, with D tentatively TRBD1 (5 bases). Germline V gene sequence: CDR1 SEHNR, CDR2 FQNEAQ (reference sequence). This CDR3 spans 16 amino acids. V was shortened by 0 bases and J by 2 bases, with 10 bases between the two germline ends. In DNA form, the CDR3 reads TGTGCCAGCAGCTTAGCCTACAGGCTCACTAATGAAAAACTGTTTTTT. It yields the protein CASSLAYRLTNEKLFF.

This clone showed up just once. The V and J genes are TRBV7-9 and TRBJ2-3; TRBD2 matches 11 bases. CDR3 size: 17 residues. Germline V gene data show CDR1 as SEHNR and CDR2 as FQNEAQ (reference sequence). V was pared by 1 base and J by 2 bases, with 5 bases of the junction left unmatched. CDR3 amino acids: CASSLVVTSGDTDTQYF. The CDR3 DNA is TGTGCCAGCAGCTTAGTAGTGACTAGCGGGGACACAGATACGCAGTATTTT.

The genes are TRBV6-5 and TRBJ1-2; TRBD1 matches at 8 bases. Losses at the gene ends were 2 bases for V and 4 bases for J; bases not matched to a gene: 3. This CDR3 region has 14 residues. Germline V gene data show CDR1 as MNHEY and CDR2 as SVGAGI. In DNA, the CDR3 is TGTGCCAGCAGTTACACTACAGGGGGCTATGGCTACACCTTC. This encodes CASSYTTGGYGYTF.

The V and J genes are TRBV28 and TRBJ2-3; tentative D call: TRBD1 (6 bases). V was shortened by 4 bases and J by 2 bases, with 25 bases between the two germline ends. Germline-derived CDR1 and CDR2 are MDHEN and SYDVKM. The CDR3 length is 19 residues. CDR3 DNA: TGTGCCAGCAGTTCACTAACCGGAAACAGGGCTGGGGCCACAGATACGCAGTATTTT. Protein: CASSSLTGNRAGATDTQYF.

The CDR3 DNA reads TGTGCCACCAGTGATTTTAAGGGACAGGGGTACAATGAGCAGTTCTTC. It codes for CATSDFKGQGYNEQFF. This chain joins TRBV24-1 and TRBJ2-1; TRBD1 matches at 10 bases. The CDR3 sequence is 16 residues long. Looked up from germline, CDR1 is KGHDR and CDR2 is SFDVKD. The trim removed 1 base at V and 4 bases at J, leaving 3 bases unmatched.

CDR3 sequence reads: CASSKGGTSGKETQYF. CDR3 sequence (DNA): TGTGCCAGCAGCAAAGGCGGGACTAGCGGAAAAGAGACCCAGTACTTC. The gene calls are TRBV21-1 and TRBJ2-5; the table's TRBD2 call for D was not verified on the DNA. TRBV21-1 is an annotated pseudogene. CDR3 size: 16 residues.

The gene calls are TRBV30 and TRBJ1-4; D remains ambiguous. CDR3 length: 14 residues. The germline gives CDR1 GTSNPN, CDR2 SVGIG (reference sequence). Trimming left V 5 bases short and J 5 bases short, with 15 bases between. CDR3 nucleotides: TGTGCCTGGGGTGCGGAGCCGATAAATGAAAAACTGTTTTTT. Its protein product is CAWGAEPINEKLFF. Together with reference TRBV30 and TRBJ1-4, the CDR3 gives the full variable domain: SQTIHQWPATLVQPVGSPLSLECTVEGTSNPNLYWYRQAAGRGLQLLFYSVGIGQISSEVPQNLSASRPQDRQFILSSKKLLLSDSGFYLCAWGAEPINEKLFFGSGTQLSVL.